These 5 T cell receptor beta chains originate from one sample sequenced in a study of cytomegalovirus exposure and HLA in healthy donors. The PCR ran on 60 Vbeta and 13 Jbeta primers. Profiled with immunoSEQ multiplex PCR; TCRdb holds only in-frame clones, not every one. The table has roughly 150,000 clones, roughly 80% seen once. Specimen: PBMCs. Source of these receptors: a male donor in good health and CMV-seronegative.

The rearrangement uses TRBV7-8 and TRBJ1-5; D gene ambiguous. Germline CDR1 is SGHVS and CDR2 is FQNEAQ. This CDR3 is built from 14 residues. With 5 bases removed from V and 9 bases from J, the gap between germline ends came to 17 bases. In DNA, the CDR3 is TGTGCCAGCAGCATCTCAAGGACGGGAGGGCCCCAGCATTTT. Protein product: CASSISRTGGPQHF.

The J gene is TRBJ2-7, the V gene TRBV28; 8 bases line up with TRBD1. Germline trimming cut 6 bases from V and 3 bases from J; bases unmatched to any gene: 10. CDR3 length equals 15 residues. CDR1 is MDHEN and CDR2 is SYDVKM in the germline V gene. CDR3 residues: CASSRTGGKGYEQYF. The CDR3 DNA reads TGTGCCAGCAGCCGAACAGGGGGAAAGGGCTACGAGCAGTACTTC.

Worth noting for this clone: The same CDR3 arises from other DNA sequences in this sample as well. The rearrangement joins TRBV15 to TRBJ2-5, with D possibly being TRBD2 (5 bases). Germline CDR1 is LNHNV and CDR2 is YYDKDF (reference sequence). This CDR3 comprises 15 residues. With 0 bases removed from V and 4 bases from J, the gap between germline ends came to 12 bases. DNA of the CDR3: TGTGCCACCAGCAGAGACGGCGGGTGGGGAGAGACCCAGTACTTC. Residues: CATSRDGGWGETQYF.

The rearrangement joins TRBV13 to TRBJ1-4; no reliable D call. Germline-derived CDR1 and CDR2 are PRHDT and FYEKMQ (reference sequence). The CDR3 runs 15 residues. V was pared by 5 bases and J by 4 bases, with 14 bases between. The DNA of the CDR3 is TGTGCCAGCAGCAACCCCGGGGAGCATAATGAAAAACTGTTTTTT. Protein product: CASSNPGEHNEKLFF. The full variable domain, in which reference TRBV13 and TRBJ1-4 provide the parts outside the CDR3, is AAGVIQSPRHLIKEKRETATLKCYPIPRHDTVYWYQQGPGQDPQFLISFYEKMQSDKGSIPDRFSAQQFSDYHSELNMSSLELGDSALYFCASSNPGEHNEKLFFGSGTQLSVL.

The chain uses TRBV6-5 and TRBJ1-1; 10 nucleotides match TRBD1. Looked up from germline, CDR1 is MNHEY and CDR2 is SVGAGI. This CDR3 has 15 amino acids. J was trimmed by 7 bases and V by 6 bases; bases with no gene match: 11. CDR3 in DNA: TGTGCCAGCAGAGGACAGGGGGTCCCAACCGGTGAAGCTTTCTTT. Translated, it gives CASRGQGVPTGEAFF.